Shown below are 19 T cell receptor beta chains from a single sample sequenced in a study of response to subunit inactivated influenza vaccine. TCRdb itself ran the RT-PCR reads through MiXCR, one entry per CDR3 protein. The sample lists over 400,000 distinct CDR3 sequences; about a tenth were seen once. Specimen: PBMCs from blood, collected 40 to 50 days after vaccination. The receptors derive from a man aged 45 to 65 who received an inactivated influenza vaccine.

V gene TRBV5-1 combines with J gene TRBJ2-7; 9 nucleotides match TRBD2. Trimming took 0 bases from V and 0 from J; bases not matched to a gene: 1. From germline, CDR1 is SGHRS and CDR2 YFSETQ. The CDR3 loop spans 15 amino acids. The CDR3 DNA reads as TGCGCCAGCAGCTTGGAGCGGGGGGACTCCTACGAGCAGTACTTC. This gives the protein CASSLERGDSYEQYF.

This clonotype was observed a few times. CDR3 amino acids: CASSLDFPGEVLYGYTF. The CDR3 nucleotides read TGCGCCAGCAGCTTGGATTTCCCAGGGGAAGTACTATATGGCTACACCTTC. J is TRBJ1-2 and V is TRBV5-1; D possibly corresponds to TRBD1 (6 bases). Germline V gene lookup returns CDR1 SGHRS and CDR2 YFSETQ. The CDR3 contains 17 residues. With 0 bases removed from V and 5 bases from J, the gap between germline ends came to 20 bases.

V is TRBV9 and J is TRBJ2-1, with TRBD2 matching over 10 bases. V gave up 2 bases and J gave up 8 bases; unmatched junction bases: 7. From germline, CDR1 is SGDLS and CDR2 YYNGEE. CDR3 length equals 15 residues. CDR3 amino acids: CASSVSGGAFDEQFF. Written as DNA, the CDR3 is TGTGCCAGCAGCGTCAGCGGGGGGGCCTTCGATGAGCAGTTCTTC.

The J gene is TRBJ2-1, the V gene TRBV4-3; D is ambiguous. V was pared by 3 bases and J by 0 bases, with 9 bases between. There are 15 residues in the CDR3. Per germline, CDR1 LGHNA and CDR2 YSLEER. The CDR3 DNA is TGCGCCAGCAGCCACTCCCGTAGCTCCTACAATGAGCAGTTCTTC. Translated: CASSHSRSSYNEQFF.

The genes are TRBV4-3 and TRBJ1-2; 7 positions match TRBD1. Unmatched junction bases numbered 13, after V lost 1 base and J lost 8 bases. The V gene's germline CDR1 is LGHNA and CDR2 YSLEER. This CDR3 is 16 amino acids long. The CDR3 nucleotides read TGCGCCAGCAGCCAAGGTCGACAGGGAATCGGTGGCGGCTACACCTTC. This codes for CASSQGRQGIGGGYTF.

The V call is TRBV4-1, the J call TRBJ2-7; tentatively, D is TRBD1 (6 bases). The length of the CDR3 is 14 residues. In germline, CDR1 is MGHRA, CDR2 YSYEKL. V was pared by 5 bases and J by 2 bases, with 13 bases between. The CDR3, as DNA: TGCGCCAGCAGCACCCGGGACACCACCTACGAGCAGTACTTC. This translates into CASSTRDTTYEQYF.

This clonotype was observed a few times. The chain employs TRBV4-3 and TRBJ2-7, with no clear D. CDR1 and CDR2 (germline): LGHNA, YSLEER. The CDR3 has 14 residues. V was trimmed by 0 bases and J by 2 bases, leaving 8 bases between them. DNA of the CDR3: TGCGCCAGCAGCCAAGAAAGGTTTACCTACGAGCAGTACTTC. Translating gives CASSQERFTYEQYF.

This chain links TRBV6-6 with TRBJ2-7; no clear D. The germline V gene encodes CDR1 MNHNY and CDR2 SVGAGI (reference sequence). Trimming took 8 bases from V and 6 from J, leaving 14 bases between them. The CDR3 contains 12 residues. DNA of the CDR3: TGTGCCAGCGGGGTAGGGTCTCGCGAGCAGTACTTC. Translation gives CASGVGSREQYF.

The rearrangement uses TRBV12-3 or TRBV12-4 and TRBJ2-1, with 12 nucleotides matching TRBD1. This CDR3 spans 16 amino acids. Trimming cost V 7 bases and J 8 bases; bases outside gene matches: 12. This CDR3 is CASMLLGQGAFDEQFF. For the CDR3, the DNA is TGTGCCAGCATGTTGTTGGGACAGGGGGCTTTTGATGAGCAGTTCTTC.

The chain joins TRBV6-2 or TRBV6-3 to TRBJ2-7; the D is unclear. The CDR3 has 13 residues. The V and J ends lost 2 bases and 3 bases respectively, with 8 bases between them. Germline-derived CDR1 and CDR2 are MNHEY and SVGEGT. Here the CDR3 DNA reads TGTGCCAGCAGTTACACGGACGTCTACGAGCAGTACTTC. Amino acids: CASSYTDVYEQYF.

The genes are TRBV7-9 and TRBJ2-1, with TRBD2 matching over 11 bases. J lost 7 bases, V lost 6 bases, and 8 bases had no gene match. The CDR3 has 15 amino acids. Germline V gene lookup returns CDR1 SEHNR and CDR2 FQNEAQ (reference sequence). The CDR3 sequence is CASRRPGLAENEQFF. The CDR3 DNA reads as TGTGCCAGCAGACGCCCGGGACTAGCGGAAAATGAGCAGTTCTTC.

This chain joins TRBV7-9 and TRBJ1-1; the D gene is possibly TRBD1 (6 bases). V was clipped by 4 bases and J by 1 base, with 10 bases between them. This CDR3 has 14 residues. Germline V gene lookup returns CDR1 SEHNR and CDR2 FQNEAQ (reference sequence). The CDR3 DNA is TGTGCCAGCAGCTCCCGGACAGAGAACACTGAAGCTTTCTTT. Its protein product is CASSSRTENTEAFF.

This clonotype appeared a few times. V gene TRBV7-9 combines with J gene TRBJ1-1, with TRBD1 matching over 10 bases. From germline, CDR1 is SEHNR and CDR2 FQNEAQ (reference sequence). After removal of 0 bases from V and 3 bases from J, the junction contained 1 base not matched to a gene. The CDR3 extends over 15 amino acids. The CDR3 bases are TGTGCCAGCAGCTTAGCGGGACAGGGGTACACTGAAGCTTTCTTT. Translation: CASSLAGQGYTEAFF.

Only a few counts were recorded for this clonotype. V and J are TRBV20-1 and TRBJ2-7; D is unresolved. V gave up 3 bases and J gave up 0 bases, with 9 bases separating them. This CDR3 region has 13 residues. The germline CDR1 and CDR2 sequences are DFQATT and SNEGSKA (reference sequence). This CDR3 is CSASGLSSYEQYF. In nucleotides, the CDR3 is TGCAGTGCTAGTGGTCTCAGCTCCTACGAGCAGTACTTC.

In this sample, this clonotype turned up a few times. The J gene is TRBJ2-7, the V gene TRBV10-3; 13 positions agree with TRBD2. Trimming took 4 bases from V and 5 from J; bases not matched to a gene: 2. Germline V gene sequence: CDR1 ENHRY, CDR2 SYGVKD. The CDR3 length is 14 residues. As DNA, the CDR3 is TGTGCCATCAGTGCGACTAGCGGGAGGAACGAGCAGTACTTC. As protein: CAISATSGRNEQYF.

This rearrangement joins TRBV12-3 or TRBV12-4 to TRBJ2-7; 7 nucleotides line up with TRBD1. There are 16 residues in the CDR3. J was trimmed by 3 bases and V by 1 base; bases with no gene match: 9. Written as DNA, the CDR3 is TGTGCCAGCAGTTTAGTGGATCCCCGACAGGGCTACGAGCAGTACTTC. Protein sequence: CASSLVDPRQGYEQYF.

The chain joins TRBV20-1 to TRBJ1-4, with a tentative D call TRBD1 (6 bases). This CDR3 contains 15 residues. Germline CDR1 and CDR2: DFQATT and SNEGSKA (reference sequence). With 1 base removed from V and 8 bases from J, the gap between germline ends came to 17 bases. The CDR3 spells CSARGLTGRGEKLFF. As DNA, the CDR3 is TGCAGTGCTAGAGGCCTCACAGGGAGGGGCGAAAAACTGTTTTTT.

The chain recombines TRBV5-1 with TRBJ2-3; D possibly corresponds to TRBD1 (5 bases). Trimming took 4 bases from V and 2 from J, leaving 14 bases between them. The CDR3 extends over 15 amino acids. Per the germline V gene, CDR1 is SGHRS and CDR2 is YFSETQ. The DNA of the CDR3 is TGCGCCAGCAGCCCAAGGGCAGGGATCACAGATACGCAGTATTTT. Its translation is CASSPRAGITDTQYF.

The chain combines TRBV7-9 with TRBJ2-7; D gene uncertain. This CDR3 has 16 amino acids. Germline V gives CDR1 SEHNR, CDR2 FQNEAQ (reference sequence). Trimming took off 5 bases at V and 3 bases at J, with 20 bases between the two ends. CDR3 loop: CASSAERGNSNYEQYF. In nucleotides, the CDR3 is TGTGCCAGCAGCGCCGAGCGCGGCAACTCCAACTACGAGCAGTACTTC.